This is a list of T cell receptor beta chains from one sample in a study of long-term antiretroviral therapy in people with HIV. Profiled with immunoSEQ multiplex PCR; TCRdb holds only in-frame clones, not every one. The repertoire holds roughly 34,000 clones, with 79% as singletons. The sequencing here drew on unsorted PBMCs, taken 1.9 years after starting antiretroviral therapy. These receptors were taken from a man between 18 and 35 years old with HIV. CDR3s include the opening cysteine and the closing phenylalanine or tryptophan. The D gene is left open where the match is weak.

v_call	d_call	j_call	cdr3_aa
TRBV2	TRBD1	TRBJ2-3	CASGGQGLGDTQYF
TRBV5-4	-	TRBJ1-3	CASSLAGQLSGNTIYF
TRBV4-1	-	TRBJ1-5	CASSQDPNQPQHF
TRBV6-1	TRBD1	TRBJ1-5	CASSLGQQPQHF
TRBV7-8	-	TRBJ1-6	CASSRLGSLTPFSPLHF
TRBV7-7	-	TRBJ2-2	CASSFSVNTGELFF
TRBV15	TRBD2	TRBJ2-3	CATSRGTSGGPDTQYF
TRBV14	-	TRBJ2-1	CASSQLMWGEQFF
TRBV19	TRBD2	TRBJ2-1	CASSTSGGPYYNEQFF
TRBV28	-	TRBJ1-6	CASRTFRPGNSPLHF
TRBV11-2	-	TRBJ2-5	CASSLGLQETQYF
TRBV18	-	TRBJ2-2	CASSPRRMAENTGELFF
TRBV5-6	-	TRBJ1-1	CASSLDAEGTEAFF